Each of the 9 T cell receptor beta chains below was sequenced from the same sample in a study of patients and donors after allogeneic stem cell transplantation. TCRdb processed the RT-PCR reads anew with MiXCR; each CDR3 protein has one entry. Among tens of thousands of distinct CDR3 sequences, under 50% were seen once, and the ten largest hold roughly two thirds. Sequenced input: blood, either unsorted or a sorted T cell fraction (not recorded which). The source of these receptors is a human donor who was either an allogeneic HSCT recipient or a stem cell or donor lymphocyte infusion donor (not recorded which). It is not recorded whose cells these are; they may come from a transplant donor.

The chain carries TRBV7-2 and TRBJ2-5; no reliable D call. The CDR3 has 14 residues. Germline V gene lookup returns CDR1 SGHTA and CDR2 FQGNSA. Trimming took 1 base from V and 4 from J, leaving 10 bases between them. CDR3 sequence (DNA): TGTGCCAGCAGCTTAGTGCCCTTCGGAGAGACCCAGTACTTC. The encoded protein is CASSLVPFGETQYF.

V usage is TRBV5-1 and J usage is TRBJ1-2; tentatively, D is TRBD1 (6 bases). Germline assignment: CDR1 SGHRS and CDR2 YFSETQ. V was clipped by 4 bases and J by 2 bases, with 15 bases between them. CDR3 length equals 15 residues. The CDR3 DNA is TGCGCCAGCAGCCCCCTGGACAGAGAGAACTATGGCTACACCTTC. Amino acid sequence: CASSPLDRENYGYTF.

This clonotype was seen more than once but under ten times. The rearrangement links TRBV11-2 to TRBJ1-1; D unclear. V lost 1 base to trimming and J lost 5 bases, with 8 bases between them. Germline V CDR1 and CDR2: SGHAT, FQNNGV. The CDR3 totals 13 residues. CDR3 amino acids: CASSLALETEAFF. In DNA form, the CDR3 reads TGTGCCAGCAGCTTAGCCCTCGAGACTGAAGCTTTCTTT.

CDR3: CATSRSKGSGSFGTDTQYF. CDR3 DNA sequence: TGTGCCACCAGCCGCTCTAAAGGTAGCGGGAGTTTTGGCACAGATACGCAGTATTTT. The chain has TRBV15 and TRBJ2-3; 9 bases agree with TRBD2. This CDR3 spans 19 amino acids. V lost 5 bases, J lost 1 base, and 16 bases stayed unmatched. Germline CDR1 is LNHNV and CDR2 is YYDKDF (reference sequence).

In this sample, this clonotype turned up a few times. The J gene is TRBJ1-2, the V gene TRBV10-3; weak D call: TRBD1 (6 bases). Per germline, CDR1 ENHRY and CDR2 SYGVKD. The germline V and J ends were trimmed by 3 bases and 3 bases, with 14 bases remaining between them. This CDR3 has 15 residues. The CDR3 loop is CAISDREQGDYGYTF. The CDR3 DNA reads TGTGCCATCAGTGACCGAGAACAGGGTGACTATGGCTACACCTTC.

V usage is TRBV28 and J usage is TRBJ1-2; possibly TRBD1 for D (5 bases). This CDR3 contains 14 residues. The germline gives CDR1 MDHEN, CDR2 SYDVKM. Trimming left V 2 bases short and J 2 bases short, with 9 bases between. CDR3 nucleotide sequence: TGTGCCAGCAGTTTACAGGGTGCGAACTATGGCTACACCTTC. Its protein product is CASSLQGANYGYTF.

This clonotype came up a few times. The chain couples TRBV10-3 to TRBJ1-1, with D uncertain. Deletions cut 4 bases from V and 5 bases from J, with 11 bases between. CDR1 ENHRY and CDR2 SYGVKD come from the germline V gene. The length of the CDR3 is 13 residues. This CDR3 is CAISGWEGTEAFF. The CDR3 bases are TGTGCCATCAGTGGATGGGAAGGAACTGAAGCTTTCTTT.

J is TRBJ1-1 and V is TRBV29-1, with D perhaps matching TRBD1 (5 bases). This CDR3 has 12 amino acids. Trimming cost V 4 bases and J 7 bases, with 13 bases left between them. CDR1 SQVTM and CDR2 ANQGSEA come from the germline V gene. The CDR3 region is CSVGGMRGEAFF. In nucleotides, the CDR3 is TGCAGCGTTGGGGGGATGAGGGGTGAAGCTTTCTTT.

This clonotype was seen a handful of times. The V and J genes are TRBV4-3 and TRBJ1-1; D might be TRBD1 (5 bases). Germline V gene data show CDR1 as LGHNA and CDR2 as YSLEER. With 0 bases removed from V and 1 base from J, the gap between germline ends came to 18 bases. The CDR3 extends over 18 amino acids. CDR3 nucleotide sequence: TGCGCCAGCAGCCAAGATCGGGGGGGGGACCCTTGGAACACTGAAGCTTTCTTT. This sequence encodes CASSQDRGGDPWNTEAFF.